The clone carrying this T cell receptor beta chain was detected a few times. This sample stems from a study of blood T cells in healthy people across ages. Using a J-beta primer mix together with a sample-barcoded 5' primer, a second PCR was run for about 6 to 12 cycles. Each cDNA molecule was tagged by a template-switch adaptor that had 12 random nucleotides. One entry per CDR3 protein, called by TCRdb with MiXCR from the 5' RACE reads. The sample holds under 700,000 distinct CDR3 sequences, about 25% seen once. Trimming removed 2 bases at V and 3 bases at J, with 14 bases between. This CDR3 comprises 16 residues. The germline CDR1 and CDR2 sequences are SGHTA and FQGNSA. The donors, aged about 6 to 90, were healthy Caucasians from Russia. These data also formed part of another study, on T cells of mothers and their children. This second report adds: Unrelated pairs and related pairs have their TCR recombination output shaped similarly by thymic selection.

The receptor's source is a boy younger than 18 in good health. This chain connects TRBV7-2 to TRBJ2-4, with D unresolved. The sequencing input was blood. DNA of the CDR3: TGTGCCAGCAGCTTATTTTCTTCTTCGGGCAAAAACATTCAGTACTTC. It yields the protein CASSLFSSSGKNIQYF.